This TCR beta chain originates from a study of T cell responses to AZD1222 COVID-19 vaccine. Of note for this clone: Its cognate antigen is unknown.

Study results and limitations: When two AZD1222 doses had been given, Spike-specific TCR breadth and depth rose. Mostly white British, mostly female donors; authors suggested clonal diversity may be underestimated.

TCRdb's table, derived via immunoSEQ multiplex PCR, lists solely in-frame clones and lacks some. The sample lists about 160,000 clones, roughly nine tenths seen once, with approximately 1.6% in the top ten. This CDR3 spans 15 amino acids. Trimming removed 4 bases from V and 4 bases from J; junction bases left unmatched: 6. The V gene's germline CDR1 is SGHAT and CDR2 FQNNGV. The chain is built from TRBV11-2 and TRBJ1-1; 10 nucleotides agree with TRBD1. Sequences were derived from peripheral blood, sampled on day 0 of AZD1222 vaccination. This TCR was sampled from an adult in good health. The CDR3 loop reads CASSSNGQGGTEAFF. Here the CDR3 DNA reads TGTGCCAGCAGCTCCAACGGACAGGGGGGCACTGAAGCTTTCTTT. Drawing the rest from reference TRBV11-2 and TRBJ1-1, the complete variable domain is EAGVAQSPRYKIIEKRQSVAFWCNPISGHATLYWYQQILGQGPKLLIQFQNNGVVDDSQLPKDRFSAERLKGVDSTLKIQPAKLEDSAVYLCASSSNGQGGTEAFFGQGTRLTVV.